This T cell receptor (beta chain) is drawn from a study of spatial heterogeneity in lung cancer. Overall study: Researchers sequenced follow-up PBMC samples if they had them, and these came a median of approximately 2 years after resection. There were consistently more beta-chain sequences detected than alpha-chain sequences.

Noted time point: blood at routine non-recurrence follow-up after resection. A single count supports this clonotype. TCRdb reprocessed the 5' RACE reads with MiXCR, giving one entry per CDR3 protein. This sample has over 95,000 distinct CDR3 sequences, with 11% found just once. V lost 6 bases, J lost 0 bases, and 23 bases lay in between. The CDR3 spans 18 residues. The source of this sequence is a female donor with early-stage non-small cell lung cancer. The chain combines TRBV12-3 or TRBV12-4 with TRBJ1-1; D is uncertain. The specimen comprised PBMCs, sampled at follow-up. CDR3 in DNA: TGTGCCAGCAGCGCCAGACCATACAGAGGACCTATGAACACTGAAGCTTTCTTT. Protein: CASSARPYRGPMNTEAFF.